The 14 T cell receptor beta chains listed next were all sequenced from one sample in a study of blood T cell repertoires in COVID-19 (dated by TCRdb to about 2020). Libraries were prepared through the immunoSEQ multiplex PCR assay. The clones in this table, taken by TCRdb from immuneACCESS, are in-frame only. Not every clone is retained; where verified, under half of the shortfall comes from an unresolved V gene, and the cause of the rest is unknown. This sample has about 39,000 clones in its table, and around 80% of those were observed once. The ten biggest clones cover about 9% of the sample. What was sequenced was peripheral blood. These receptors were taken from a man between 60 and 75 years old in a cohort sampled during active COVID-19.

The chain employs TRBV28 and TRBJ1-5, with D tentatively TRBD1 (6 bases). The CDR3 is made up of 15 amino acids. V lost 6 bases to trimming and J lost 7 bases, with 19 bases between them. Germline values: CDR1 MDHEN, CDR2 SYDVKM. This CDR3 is CASSLGQTELQPQHF. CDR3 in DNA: TGTGCCAGCAGCCTCGGACAGACGGAGTTGCAGCCCCAGCATTTT.

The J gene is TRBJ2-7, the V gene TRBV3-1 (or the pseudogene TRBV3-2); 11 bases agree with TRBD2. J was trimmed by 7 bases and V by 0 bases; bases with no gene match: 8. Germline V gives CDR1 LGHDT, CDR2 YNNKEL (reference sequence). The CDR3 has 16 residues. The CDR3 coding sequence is TGTGCCAGCAGCCAAGATTCTAGCGGGGGGCCAAGGGAGCAGTACTTC. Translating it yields CASSQDSSGGPREQYF.

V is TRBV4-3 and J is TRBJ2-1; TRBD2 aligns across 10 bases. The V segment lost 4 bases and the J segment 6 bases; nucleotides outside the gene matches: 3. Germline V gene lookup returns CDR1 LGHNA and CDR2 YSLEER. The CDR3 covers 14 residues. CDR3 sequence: CASSPRTSGNEQFF. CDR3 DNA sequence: TGCGCCAGCAGCCCCCGGACTAGCGGCAATGAGCAGTTCTTC.

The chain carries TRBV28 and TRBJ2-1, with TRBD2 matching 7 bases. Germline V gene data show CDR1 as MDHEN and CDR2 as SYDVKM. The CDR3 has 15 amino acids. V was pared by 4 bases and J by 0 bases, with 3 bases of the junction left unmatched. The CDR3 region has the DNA TGTGCCAGCAGTTCGGCGGGGGTCTCCTACAATGAGCAGTTCTTC. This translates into CASSSAGVSYNEQFF.

The CDR3 loop reads CASSALLAGVFF. CDR3 DNA: TGTGCCAGCAGCGCCCTCCTAGCGGGGGTGTTCTTC. V gene TRBV11-2 combines with J gene TRBJ2-1, with 10 bases aligning to TRBD2. Trimming at V came to 5 bases and at J to 15 bases, leaving 7 bases not matched to a gene. The CDR3 sequence is 12 residues long. Germline V lookup: CDR1 SGHAT, CDR2 FQNNGV.

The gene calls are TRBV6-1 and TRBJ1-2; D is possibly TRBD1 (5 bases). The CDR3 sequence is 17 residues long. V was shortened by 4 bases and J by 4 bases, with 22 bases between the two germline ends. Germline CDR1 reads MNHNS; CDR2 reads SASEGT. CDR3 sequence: CASSVSRTPGGFYGYTF. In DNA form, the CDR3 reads TGTGCCAGCAGTGTTTCGAGGACACCCGGGGGGTTCTATGGCTACACCTTC.

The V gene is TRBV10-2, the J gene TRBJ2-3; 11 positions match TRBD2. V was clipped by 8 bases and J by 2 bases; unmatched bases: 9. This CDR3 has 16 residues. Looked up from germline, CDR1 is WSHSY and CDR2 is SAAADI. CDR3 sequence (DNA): TGCGCCAGCGCGGGGTTAGCGGGGGGGGTCACAGATACGCAGTATTTT. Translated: CASAGLAGGVTDTQYF.

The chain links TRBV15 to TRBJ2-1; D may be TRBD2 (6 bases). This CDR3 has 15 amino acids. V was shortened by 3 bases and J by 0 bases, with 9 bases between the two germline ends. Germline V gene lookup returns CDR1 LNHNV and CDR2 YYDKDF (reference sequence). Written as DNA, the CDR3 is TGTGCCACCAGCAGTTACGGGGGCTCCTACAATGAGCAGTTCTTC. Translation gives CATSSYGGSYNEQFF.

The CDR3 sequence: CASSPQGSSTDTQYF. The DNA of the CDR3 is TGTGCCAGCTCCCCCCAGGGGTCTAGCACAGATACGCAGTATTTT. The chain joins TRBV18 to TRBJ2-3, with D possibly matching TRBD1 (6 bases). CDR3 length: 15 residues. CDR1 and CDR2 (germline): KGHSH, LQKENI. With 6 bases removed from V and 0 bases from J, the gap between germline ends came to 13 bases.

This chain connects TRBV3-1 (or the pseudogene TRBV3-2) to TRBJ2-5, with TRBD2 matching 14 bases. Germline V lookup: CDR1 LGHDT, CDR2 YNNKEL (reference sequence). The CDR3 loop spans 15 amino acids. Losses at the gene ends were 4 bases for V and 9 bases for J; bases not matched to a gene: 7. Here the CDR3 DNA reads TGTGCCAGCAGCCCAGGGACTAGCGGGAGCGAGGCCCAGTACTTC. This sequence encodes CASSPGTSGSEAQYF.

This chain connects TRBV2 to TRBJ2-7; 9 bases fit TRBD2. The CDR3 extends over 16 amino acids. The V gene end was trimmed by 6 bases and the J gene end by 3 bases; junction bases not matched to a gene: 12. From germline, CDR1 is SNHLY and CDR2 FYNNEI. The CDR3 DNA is TGTGCCAGCAGCTCCCCTAGGGGGCGGGAGGGCTACGAGCAGTACTTC. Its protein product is CASSSPRGREGYEQYF.

The DNA of the CDR3 is TGTGCCAGCAGCCCTTCAGTAGGGAGCTATGGCTACACCTTC. It translates to CASSPSVGSYGYTF. V and J are TRBV7-2 and TRBJ1-2; the D is unclear. The CDR3 runs 14 residues. CDR1 is SGHTA and CDR2 is FQGNSA in the germline V gene. The V end was cut by 5 bases, the J end by 4 bases, with 14 bases between.

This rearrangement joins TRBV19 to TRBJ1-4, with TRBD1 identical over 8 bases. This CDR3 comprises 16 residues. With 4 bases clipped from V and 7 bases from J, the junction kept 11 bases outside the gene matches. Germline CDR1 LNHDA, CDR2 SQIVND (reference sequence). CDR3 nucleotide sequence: TGTGCCAGTAGTAATCCCAGGGGGCTGGAGGGTGAAAAACTGTTTTTT. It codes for CASSNPRGLEGEKLFF.

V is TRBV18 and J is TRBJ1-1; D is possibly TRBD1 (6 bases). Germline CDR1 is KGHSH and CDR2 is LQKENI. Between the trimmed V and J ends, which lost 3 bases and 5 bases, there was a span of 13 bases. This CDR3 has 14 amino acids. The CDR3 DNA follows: TGTGCCAGCTCACCCCAAGGGGGAAATACTGAAGCTTTCTTT. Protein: CASSPQGGNTEAFF.